Following are 19 T cell receptor beta chains from one sample sequenced in a study of T cell responses to AZD1222 COVID-19 vaccine. Produced via immunoSEQ multiplex PCR; TCRdb's table is partial and in-frame only. The sample has 120,000 to 150,000 clones; 90% to 95% are singletons. This specimen was peripheral blood, taken on day 0 of AZD1222 vaccination. These receptors originate from an adult in good health.

This chain joins TRBV7-9 and TRBJ2-1; 11 bases are shared with TRBD1. Germline loops: CDR1 SEHNR, CDR2 FQNEAQ (reference sequence). This CDR3 is built from 16 residues. Losses at the gene ends were 5 bases for V and 7 bases for J; bases not matched to a gene: 10. CDR3 sequence: CASSRPGQGVRNEQFF. DNA for the CDR3: TGTGCCAGCAGCCGGCCGGGACAGGGGGTTAGGAATGAGCAGTTCTTC.

The chain recombines TRBV7-2 with TRBJ2-2; D uncertain. Between the trimmed V and J ends, which lost 1 base and 1 base, there was a span of 7 bases. This CDR3 spans 15 amino acids. Germline assignment: CDR1 SGHTA and CDR2 FQGNSA. The CDR3, as DNA: TGTGCCAGCAGCTTAGGTTCTAGGAACACCGGGGAGCTGTTTTTT. The encoded protein is CASSLGSRNTGELFF.

The chain uses TRBV28 and TRBJ1-1; a weak D match, TRBD1 (5 bases). Germline-derived CDR1 and CDR2 are MDHEN and SYDVKM. The CDR3 runs to 16 residues. V was shortened by 4 bases and J by 0 bases, with 15 bases between the two germline ends. CDR3 sequence: CASSSPKTVVNTEAFF. In DNA, the CDR3 is TGTGCCAGCAGTTCCCCTAAGACAGTCGTGAACACTGAAGCTTTCTTT.

The chain employs TRBV7-9 and TRBJ2-7; no clear D gene. The CDR3 contains 15 residues. Looked up from germline, CDR1 is SEHNR and CDR2 is FQNEAQ (reference sequence). Trimming removed 0 bases from V and 2 bases from J, with 11 bases in between. The CDR3 DNA is TGTGCCAGCAGCTTAGCCGGGCAACGGCCCTACGAGCAGTACTTC. Protein sequence: CASSLAGQRPYEQYF. Together with reference TRBV7-9 and TRBJ2-7, the CDR3 gives the full variable domain: DTGVSQNPRHKITKRGQNVTFRCDPISEHNRLYWYRQTLGQGPEFLTYFQNEAQLEKSRLLSDRFSAERPKGSFSTLEIQRTEQGDSAMYLCASSLAGQRPYEQYFGPGTRLTVT.

The V gene is TRBV7-2, the J gene TRBJ2-2; D is unclear. CDR3 size: 13 residues. Between the trimmed V and J ends, which lost 1 base and 5 bases, there was a span of 5 bases. Germline-derived CDR1 and CDR2 are SGHTA and FQGNSA. CDR3 sequence reads: CASSLVRTGELFF. CDR3 DNA sequence: TGTGCCAGCAGCTTAGTTCGGACCGGGGAGCTGTTTTTT. Complete variable domain (other parts from reference TRBV7-2 and TRBJ2-2): GAGVSQSPSNKVTEKGKDVELRCDPISGHTALYWYRQSLGQGLEFLIYFQGNSAPDKSGLPSDRFSAERTGGSVSTLTIQRTQQEDSAVYLCASSLVRTGELFFGEGSRLTVL.

The chain joins TRBV27 to TRBJ2-7, with D possibly matching TRBD2 (5 bases). The germline V and J ends were trimmed by 5 bases and 5 bases, with 19 bases remaining between them. The CDR3 is 15 amino acids. The V gene's germline CDR1 is MNHEY and CDR2 SMNVEV (reference sequence). For the CDR3, the DNA is TGTGCCAGCAGTGCCTACCCGAGCGGTGAAAACGAGCAGTACTTC. Amino acids: CASSAYPSGENEQYF.

The V call is TRBV13, the J call TRBJ1-1; D perhaps matches TRBD1 (5 bases). Germline CDR1 is PRHDT and CDR2 is FYEKMQ (reference sequence). The CDR3 contains 12 residues. Trimming removed 7 bases at V and 2 bases at J, with 8 bases between. CDR3 DNA: TGTGCCAGCATCAGGGAAAACACTGAAGCTTTCTTT. This sequence encodes CASIRENTEAFF.

This clone appeared a few times. J is TRBJ2-7 and V is TRBV7-2, with no clear D. Trimming left V 5 bases short and J 4 bases short, with 15 bases between. The CDR3 has 14 residues. Germline CDR1 SGHTA, CDR2 FQGNSA. The CDR3 sequence is CASSPTGSPYEQYF. CDR3 bases: TGTGCCAGCAGCCCCACGGGTAGCCCTTACGAGCAGTACTTC.

The chain recombines TRBV4-3 with TRBJ1-2; D ambiguous. This CDR3 contains 13 residues. Per germline, CDR1 LGHNA and CDR2 YSLEER. V was cut by 0 bases and J by 3 bases, with 5 bases left in between. The CDR3 here is CASSQDRDYGYTF. In nucleotides, the CDR3 is TGCGCCAGCAGCCAAGACAGAGACTATGGCTACACCTTC.

This chain connects TRBV2 to TRBJ2-1; D gene unclear. The V gene lost 7 bases and the J gene lost 7 bases, with 5 bases spanning the gap. The CDR3 contains 10 residues. CDR1 is SNHLY, CDR2 FYNNEI, per germline. In nucleotides, the CDR3 is TGTGCCAGCACTACAAATGAGCAGTTCTTC. As protein: CASTTNEQFF.

The J gene is TRBJ2-2, the V gene TRBV3-1 (or the pseudogene TRBV3-2), with 8 bases lining up with TRBD2. Germline assignment: CDR1 LGHDT and CDR2 YNNKEL (reference sequence). J lost 1 base, V lost 6 bases, and 7 bases had no gene match. The CDR3 runs to 16 residues. The CDR3 DNA reads TGTGCCAGCAGGACTCTAACTAGCGGGAACACCGGGGAGCTGTTTTTT. Its translation: CASRTLTSGNTGELFF.

The chain has TRBV28 and TRBJ2-3; TRBD1 matches at 10 bases. Germline V lookup: CDR1 MDHEN, CDR2 SYDVKM. The CDR3 runs 16 residues. The V gene end was trimmed by 5 bases and the J gene end by 2 bases; junction bases not matched to a gene: 7. CDR3 loop: CASSPDRGPLTDTQYF. In DNA form, the CDR3 reads TGTGCCAGCAGTCCCGACAGGGGGCCCCTCACAGATACGCAGTATTTT.

The V and J genes are TRBV7-3 and TRBJ2-1; D possibly corresponds to TRBD1 (5 bases). The CDR3 length is 13 residues. From germline, CDR1 is SGHTA and CDR2 FQGTGA. Trimming removed 5 bases from V and 9 bases from J, with 14 bases in between. CDR3 region: CASSQVGRGEQFF. The CDR3 DNA follows: TGTGCCAGCAGCCAGGTGGGGCGTGGTGAGCAGTTCTTC.

The chain is built from TRBV4-3 and TRBJ2-1; TRBD2 matches at 8 bases. Germline V gives CDR1 LGHNA, CDR2 YSLEER. V was pared by 1 base and J by 10 bases, with 12 bases of the junction left unmatched. The CDR3 is 16 amino acids. The CDR3 region is CASSQAAGLGSSEQFF. CDR3 DNA: TGCGCCAGCAGCCAAGCGGCGGGACTAGGGTCGTCCGAGCAGTTCTTC.

The chain employs TRBV10-1 and TRBJ2-7, with a tentative D call TRBD1 (5 bases). CDR1 and CDR2 from the germline V gene are WNHNN and SYGVQD (reference sequence). This CDR3 region has 14 residues. With 5 bases removed from V and 5 bases from J, the gap between germline ends came to 16 bases. The CDR3 DNA is TGCGCCAGCAGTAATCGGACAATTTCACACGAGCAGTACTTC. Protein: CASSNRTISHEQYF.

The rearrangement links TRBV5-1 to TRBJ1-3; TRBD1 matches 9 bases. V lost 7 bases and J lost 4; bases outside the gene matches: 12. CDR3 length: 16 residues. CDR1 and CDR2 (germline): SGHRS, YFSETQ. For the CDR3, the DNA is TGCGCCAGCTTGGGGTACTTACAGGGGGCAGGAAACACCATATATTTT. Translating gives CASLGYLQGAGNTIYF.

The chain is built from TRBV28 and TRBJ2-3, with 8 nucleotides matching TRBD1. Per germline, CDR1 MDHEN and CDR2 SYDVKM. V dropped 5 bases and J dropped 1; count of bases not matched to a gene: 5. The CDR3 is made up of 15 amino acids. The CDR3 loop reads CASSRQTGGTDTQYF. The DNA for the CDR3 is TGTGCCAGCAGTCGGCAGACAGGGGGCACAGATACGCAGTATTTT.

V and J are TRBV24-1 and TRBJ2-1; 12 bases line up with TRBD2. V shed 1 base and J 10 bases; nucleotides not matched to a gene: 13. CDR1 is KGHDR and CDR2 is SFDVKD in the germline V gene. The CDR3 contains 18 residues. The CDR3 here is CATSDFEVGTSGFREQFF. As DNA, the CDR3 is TGTGCCACCAGTGATTTCGAGGTGGGGACTAGCGGGTTTCGAGAGCAGTTCTTC.

The chain links TRBV15 to TRBJ1-4; a weak D match, TRBD1 (5 bases). V lost 1 base and J lost 8, with 14 bases in between. This CDR3 region has 15 residues. CDR1 and CDR2 (germline): LNHNV, YYDKDF (reference sequence). The CDR3 DNA reads TGTGCCACCAGCAGAGGGGGCCCAATGAGGGAAAAACTGTTTTTT. This sequence encodes CATSRGGPMREKLFF.